These 22 T cell receptor beta chains were sequenced from one sample in a study of PD-1 blockade in classical Hodgkin lymphoma (dated by TCRdb to the early 2020s). The receptor library was made with the immunoSEQ multiplex PCR assay. TCRdb mirrors the immuneACCESS table, restricted to in-frame sequences. Some clones are absent from its copies; in checked studies, under half trace to an unresolved V gene, and the reason for the others is unknown. This sample lists 30,000 to 50,000 clones; 76% were detected once. Of the sample, 9.5% to 13% falls within the top ten clones. The time point label here, explained by the study, means: cycle 1 day 1 (C1D1), immediately before nivolumab initiation. Every trial patient had relapsed after autologous stem cell transplantation, and cohorts A, B and C differed in prior brentuximab vedotin exposure. The specimen comprised peripheral blood mononuclear cells (PBMCs), sampled at baseline. The source is a human donor with classical Hodgkin lymphoma.

This clone was counted a single time. CDR3 amino acids: CASSVVGGSYNEQFF. The CDR3 DNA sequence: TGTGCCAGCAGTGTGGTGGGGGGCTCCTACAATGAGCAGTTCTTC. This chain connects TRBV6-4 to TRBJ2-1; D is perhaps TRBD2 (6 bases). Germline lookup yields CDR1 MRHNA and CDR2 SNTAGT. This CDR3 comprises 15 residues. The V gene lost 4 bases and the J gene lost 0 bases, with 10 bases spanning the gap.

V usage is TRBV9 and J usage is TRBJ2-3; D is ambiguous. The CDR3 is made up of 15 amino acids. CDR1 is SGDLS, CDR2 YYNGEE, per germline. V lost 5 bases and J 1 base, leaving 14 bases between the germline ends. The CDR3 DNA is TGTGCCAGCAGTGGGGTTGGGCGCCGCACAGATACGCAGTATTTT. Its protein is CASSGVGRRTDTQYF. Together with reference TRBV9 and TRBJ2-3, the CDR3 gives the full variable domain: DSGVTQTPKHLITATGQRVTLRCSPRSGDLSVYWYQQSLDQGLQFLIQYYNGEERAKGNILERFSAQQFPDLHSELNLSSLELGDSALYFCASSGVGRRTDTQYFGPGTRLTVL.

V usage is TRBV30 and J usage is TRBJ1-1, with 9 bases fitting TRBD1. The CDR3 length is 12 residues. V gave up 5 bases and J gave up 7 bases; unmatched junction bases: 5. Germline V CDR1 and CDR2: GTSNPN, SVGIG (reference sequence). CDR3 nucleotide sequence: TGTGCCTGGCGGGACAGGGCGGGTGAAGCTTTCTTT. Residues: CAWRDRAGEAFF.

The rearrangement links TRBV5-1 to TRBJ1-3; D not certain. CDR1 and CDR2 from the germline V gene are SGHRS and YFSETQ. The CDR3 contains 15 residues. Trimming shortened V by 4 bases and J by 0 bases, and 11 bases separated the two germline ends. The CDR3, as DNA: TGCGCCAGCAGCCTAGGGCCGACCTCTGGAAACACCATATATTTT. This codes for CASSLGPTSGNTIYF.

The chain uses TRBV14 and TRBJ1-2; D might be TRBD1 (6 bases). The length of the CDR3 is 14 residues. The germline V gene encodes CDR1 SGHDN and CDR2 FVKESK. V was clipped by 5 bases and J by 3 bases, with 13 bases between them. This CDR3 is CASSSEGGYYGYTF. For the CDR3, the DNA is TGTGCCAGCAGCTCAGAGGGGGGATACTATGGCTACACCTTC.

This clone was detected a few times. The genes are TRBV14 and TRBJ2-1; TRBD2 might be the D (6 bases). Trimming cost V 2 bases and J 0 bases, with 11 bases left between them. The germline V gene has CDR1 SGHDN and CDR2 FVKESK. CDR3 size: 16 residues. CDR3: CASSQLPGLSYNEQFF. The CDR3 nucleotides read TGTGCCAGCAGCCAACTTCCGGGACTCTCCTACAATGAGCAGTTCTTC.

J is TRBJ1-1 and V is TRBV6-1, with D maybe TRBD1 (6 bases). The CDR3 length is 13 residues. Trimming took 3 bases from V and 1 from J, leaving 6 bases between them. Germline V gives CDR1 MNHNS, CDR2 SASEGT. CDR3 residues: CASSETGNTEAFF. CDR3 bases: TGTGCCAGCAGTGAGACAGGGAACACTGAAGCTTTCTTT.

This clone appeared once. The chain has TRBV4-1 and TRBJ2-3; D remains ambiguous. V gave up 1 base and J gave up 0 bases, with 8 bases separating them. CDR1 and CDR2 (germline): MGHRA, YSYEKL. The CDR3 has 15 residues. For the CDR3, the DNA is TGCGCCAGCAGCCAAGTTCCGGGCAGCACAGATACGCAGTATTTT. It codes for CASSQVPGSTDTQYF.

CDR3 residues: CAISNLRTGPESTEAFF. In nucleotides, the CDR3 is TGTGCCATCAGTAACCTAAGGACAGGGCCCGAGTCGACTGAAGCTTTCTTT. V and J are TRBV10-3 and TRBJ1-1, with 8 bases that match TRBD1. This CDR3 is 17 amino acids long. Germline V gives CDR1 ENHRY, CDR2 SYGVKD. J lost 5 bases, V lost 5 bases, and 16 bases had no gene match.

This chain connects TRBV10-3 to TRBJ2-1, with 13 bases lining up with TRBD2. The CDR3 is made up of 15 amino acids. Germline-derived CDR1 and CDR2 are ENHRY and SYGVKD. The trim removed 4 bases at V and 9 bases at J, leaving 6 bases unmatched. CDR3 in DNA: TGTGCCATCAGTGTACTAGCGGGAGGGCCAAGTGAGCAGTTCTTC. Translation: CAISVLAGGPSEQFF.

The chain has TRBV13 and TRBJ2-5; D not certain. The CDR3 is 14 residues long. Trimming pared 5 bases from V and 5 bases from J, leaving 15 bases between. Germline CDR1 is PRHDT and CDR2 is FYEKMQ (reference sequence). The CDR3 sequence: CASSLRSLTETQYF. DNA of the CDR3: TGTGCCAGCAGCCTAAGGAGTCTTACGGAGACCCAGTACTTC.

The chain joins TRBV19 to TRBJ1-6; unclear D gene. The V and J ends lost 5 bases and 3 bases respectively, with 11 bases between them. The CDR3 consists of 15 residues. CDR1 and CDR2 from the germline V gene are LNHDA and SQIVND (reference sequence). The CDR3, as DNA: TGTGCCAGTAGTGGGAGCTCGGGCTATAATTCACCCCTCCACTTT. Protein product: CASSGSSGYNSPLHF.

This sequence joins TRBV6-6 and TRBJ1-6; D gene ambiguous. Germline assignment: CDR1 MNHNY and CDR2 SVGAGI (reference sequence). There are 13 residues in the CDR3. The V end was cut by 2 bases, the J end by 5 bases, with 4 bases between. In nucleotides, the CDR3 is TGTGCCAGCAGTTACCCAGATAATTCACCCCTCCACTTT. Encoded protein: CASSYPDNSPLHF.

The CDR3 sequence is CASREQGGHNEQFF. The CDR3 DNA reads TGCGCCAGCAGGGAGCAGGGCGGGCACAATGAGCAGTTCTTC. The J gene is TRBJ2-1, the V gene TRBV10-2; D assignment may be TRBD1 or TRBD2 (5 bases each). Per germline, CDR1 WSHSY and CDR2 SAAADI. The length of the CDR3 is 14 residues. V gave up 6 bases and J gave up 5 bases, with 14 bases separating them.

As for this clone: The sample carries other DNA sequences with the same CDR3. The chain is built from TRBV6-6 and TRBJ2-1; D ambiguous. CDR1 MNHNY and CDR2 SVGAGI come from the germline V gene (reference sequence). Trimming took off 3 bases at V and 7 bases at J, with 7 bases between the two ends. This CDR3 is built from 12 residues. CDR3 region: CASSYSRNEQFF. The CDR3, as DNA: TGTGCCAGCAGTTATTCGAGGAATGAGCAGTTCTTC.

The V gene is TRBV11-3, the J gene TRBJ2-7; 7 bases align to TRBD1. Looked up from germline, CDR1 is SGHNT and CDR2 is YENEEA. This CDR3 contains 15 residues. Losses at the gene ends were 5 bases for V and 3 bases for J; bases not matched to a gene: 10. The CDR3 protein is CASSPAGGQHYEQYF. CDR3 bases: TGTGCCAGCAGCCCGGCAGGGGGACAGCACTACGAGCAGTACTTC. The entire variable domain, with the rest obtained from reference TRBV11-3 and TRBJ2-7, is as follows: EAGVVQSPRYKIIEKKQPVAFWCNPISGHNTLYWYLQNLGQGPELLIRYENEEAVDDSQLPKDRFSAERLKGVDSTLKIQPAELGDSAVYLCASSPAGGQHYEQYFGPGTRLTVT.

The V gene is TRBV6-1, the J gene TRBJ2-7; TRBD1 is a possible D gene (6 bases). The V gene's germline CDR1 is MNHNS and CDR2 SASEGT. CDR3 length: 20 amino acids. Trimming removed 2 bases at V and 4 bases at J, with 30 bases between. The CDR3, as DNA: TGTGCCAGCAGTGAATTGAGGTGGGGGCGCGGGCTAACATTTCCTTACGAGCAGTACTTC. It encodes CASSELRWGRGLTFPYEQYF.

This rearrangement joins TRBV5-1 to TRBJ2-1; D tentatively reads TRBD1 or TRBD2 (5 bases each). The CDR3 is made up of 15 amino acids. V was clipped by 5 bases and J by 2 bases, with 14 bases between them. The germline CDR1 and CDR2 sequences are SGHRS and YFSETQ. Written as DNA, the CDR3 is TGCGCCAGCAGTAACGACGGGACGACCTACAATGAGCAGTTCTTC. It specifies CASSNDGTTYNEQFF.

The chain joins TRBV19 to TRBJ1-2, with 11 positions matching TRBD1. The germline V gene has CDR1 LNHDA and CDR2 SQIVND (reference sequence). This CDR3 is built from 15 residues. J gave up 9 bases and V 4 bases, and 10 bases lay outside the gene matches. CDR3 DNA: TGTGCCAGTAGTAACGGATATGGACAGGGGGCTAGCTACACCTTC. It specifies CASSNGYGQGASYTF.

This sequence joins TRBV7-8 and TRBJ2-7; TRBD2 is a possible D gene (5 bases). Trimming stripped 5 bases from V and 3 bases from J, with 14 bases between. CDR3 size: 14 residues. Germline loops: CDR1 SGHVS, CDR2 FQNEAQ. CDR3 nucleotide sequence: TGTGCCAGCAGCCGACCAAGCGGAGTCTACGAGCAGTACTTC. Translation gives CASSRPSGVYEQYF.

CDR3 nucleotide sequence: TGTGCCAGTATATGGGGAGAGGGCACTGAAGCTTTCTTT. It yields the protein CASIWGEGTEAFF. This rearrangement joins TRBV19 to TRBJ1-1; no firm D call. CDR3 size: 13 residues. Germline assignment: CDR1 LNHDA and CDR2 SQIVND (reference sequence). The V end lost 7 bases, the J end lost 4 bases, and 13 bases lay between the germline ends.

This clone was seen a handful of times. The chain couples TRBV19 to TRBJ1-1; no definite D call. V lost 0 bases and J 1 base, leaving 6 bases between the germline ends. The CDR3 spans 14 residues. Germline lookup yields CDR1 LNHDA and CDR2 SQIVND (reference sequence). Here the CDR3 DNA reads TGTGCCAGTAGTATAGACTCTCGGAACACTGAAGCTTTCTTT. It translates to CASSIDSRNTEAFF.